The rows below give T cell receptor beta chains drawn from one sample of a study of T cell responses to AZD1222 COVID-19 vaccine. Clones were sequenced by immunoSEQ multiplex PCR, and TCRdb holds only the in-frame ones, with some missing. The sample carries more than 150,000 clones, 75% to 90% recorded once. This specimen consisted of peripheral blood, obtained 28 days after the second AZD1222 dose. The origin of the receptors is an adult who received the AZD1222 COVID-19 vaccine. Each CDR3 is given with its conserved first and last residue. The D gene is left open where the match is weak. Clone size is stated in some rows and not others, as once, few, many or a class when expanded.

v_gene: TRBV7-9; d_gene: TRBD2; abundance: -; j_gene: TRBJ2-1; CDR3aa: CASSLRAGGGDEQFF; CDR3nt: TGTGCCAGCAGCCTCCGGGCGGGAGGAGGTGATGAGCAGTTCTTC
v_gene: TRBV6-2/TRBV6-3; d_gene: -; abundance: -; j_gene: TRBJ1-5; CDR3aa: CASSGAWGGRQPQHF; CDR3nt: TGTGCCAGCAGTGGGGCATGGGGAGGGAGACAGCCCCAGCATTTT
v_gene: TRBV4-1; d_gene: -; abundance: -; j_gene: TRBJ1-5; CDR3aa: CASSPLRGQPQHF; CDR3nt: TGCGCCAGCAGCCCTCTACGAGGTCAGCCCCAGCATTTT
v_gene: TRBV29-1; d_gene: -; abundance: -; j_gene: TRBJ1-1; CDR3aa: CSVGLNTEAFF; CDR3nt: TGCAGCGTTGGCTTAAACACTGAAGCTTTCTTT
v_gene: TRBV6-5; d_gene: -; abundance: -; j_gene: TRBJ2-2; CDR3aa: CASSSEPHTGELFF; CDR3nt: TGTGCCAGCAGTTCCGAGCCCCATACCGGGGAGCTGTTTTTT
v_gene: TRBV24-1; d_gene: -; abundance: -; j_gene: TRBJ1-6; CDR3aa: CATSARGGAGLHF; CDR3nt: TGTGCCACCAGTGCCAGAGGGGGGGCCGGCCTCCACTTT
v_gene: TRBV24-1; d_gene: TRBD2; abundance: -; j_gene: TRBJ2-5; CDR3aa: CATSATGGGSQETQYF; CDR3nt: TGTGCCACCAGTGCGACTGGCGGGGGGAGCCAAGAGACCCAGTACTTC
v_gene: TRBV9; d_gene: -; abundance: -; j_gene: TRBJ1-6; CDR3aa: CASSVESRGGIPLHF; CDR3nt: TGTGCCAGCAGCGTAGAAAGCCGGGGGGGGATACCCCTCCACTTT
v_gene: TRBV27; d_gene: -; abundance: -; j_gene: TRBJ2-6; CDR3aa: CASPRHSGANVLTF; CDR3nt: TGTGCCTCCCCGCGTCACTCTGGGGCCAACGTCCTGACTTTC
v_gene: TRBV6-2/TRBV6-3; d_gene: TRBD2; abundance: -; j_gene: TRBJ2-7; CDR3aa: CASSRGLADPREQYF; CDR3nt: TGTGCCAGCAGTCGGGGACTAGCGGACCCCAGGGAGCAGTACTTC
v_gene: TRBV5-1; d_gene: -; abundance: -; j_gene: TRBJ1-1; CDR3aa: CASSLGQWETEAFF; CDR3nt: TGCGCCAGCAGCTTAGGACAGTGGGAAACTGAAGCTTTCTTT
v_gene: TRBV5-4; d_gene: TRBD1; abundance: -; j_gene: TRBJ1-2; CDR3aa: CASSSGTGPQEDGYTF; CDR3nt: TGTGCCAGCAGCTCCGGGACAGGGCCGCAGGAGGATGGCTACACCTTC
v_gene: TRBV2; d_gene: -; abundance: -; j_gene: TRBJ2-7; CDR3aa: CASRGGRLPYEQYF; CDR3nt: TGTGCCAGCAGGGGCGGCCGTCTCCCCTACGAGCAGTACTTC
v_gene: TRBV9; d_gene: TRBD1; abundance: once; j_gene: TRBJ2-2; CDR3aa: CASSIGQGSTGELFF; CDR3nt: TGTGCCAGCAGCATTGGACAGGGGAGCACCGGGGAGCTGTTTTTT
v_gene: TRBV5-1; d_gene: TRBD2; abundance: -; j_gene: TRBJ2-1; CDR3aa: CASSLLAGVDNEQFF; CDR3nt: TGCGCCAGCAGCCTTCTAGCGGGGGTGGACAATGAGCAGTTCTTC
v_gene: TRBV28; d_gene: -; abundance: -; j_gene: TRBJ2-1; CDR3aa: CASSSTAHGGSYNEQFF; CDR3nt: TGTGCCAGCAGTTCCACCGCCCACGGGGGCTCCTACAATGAGCAGTTCTTC
v_gene: TRBV7-6; d_gene: TRBD2; abundance: -; j_gene: TRBJ2-7; CDR3aa: CASSLKPTLTSGTGEQYF; CDR3nt: TGTGCCAGCAGCTTAAAACCTACCTTGACTAGCGGGACGGGGGAGCAGTACTTC
v_gene: TRBV19; d_gene: -; abundance: -; j_gene: TRBJ1-2; CDR3aa: CASSRDGGYTF; CDR3nt: TGTGCCAGTAGCAGGGATGGAGGCTACACCTTC
v_gene: TRBV9; d_gene: TRBD1; abundance: -; j_gene: TRBJ1-2; CDR3aa: CASSPSTGLVGYTF; CDR3nt: TGTGCCAGCAGTCCCTCGACAGGGTTGGTTGGCTACACCTTC
v_gene: TRBV30; d_gene: -; abundance: once; j_gene: TRBJ1-5; CDR3aa: CAWADGYNQPQHF; CDR3nt: TGTGCCTGGGCCGACGGATACAATCAGCCCCAGCATTTT
v_gene: TRBV2; d_gene: -; abundance: -; j_gene: TRBJ2-7; CDR3aa: CASSLGAPYEQYF; CDR3nt: TGTGCCAGCAGCCTCGGGGCACCCTACGAGCAGTACTTC
v_gene: TRBV7-2; d_gene: TRBD1; abundance: -; j_gene: TRBJ1-4; CDR3aa: CASSLGGGSNEKLFF; CDR3nt: TGTGCCAGCAGCTTAGGAGGGGGCTCTAATGAAAAACTGTTTTTT
v_gene: TRBV7-9; d_gene: -; abundance: -; j_gene: TRBJ2-3; CDR3aa: CASSSAGTNPTDTQYF; CDR3nt: TGTGCCAGCAGCTCTGCGGGGACCAACCCCACAGATACGCAGTATTTT
v_gene: TRBV6-5; d_gene: -; abundance: -; j_gene: TRBJ1-3; CDR3aa: CASSLDLSGNTIYF; CDR3nt: TGTGCCAGCAGTTTGGACCTCTCTGGAAACACCATATATTTT
v_gene: TRBV7-3; d_gene: -; abundance: few; j_gene: TRBJ2-3; CDR3aa: CASSLTGEREDTQYF; CDR3nt: TGTGCCAGCAGCTTAACGGGAGAAAGGGAGGATACGCAGTATTTT
v_gene: TRBV7-6; d_gene: TRBD2; abundance: -; j_gene: TRBJ2-4; CDR3aa: CASSLEWDTSGRSKNIQYF; CDR3nt: TGTGCCAGCAGCTTAGAGTGGGACACTAGCGGGAGAAGCAAAAACATTCAGTACTTC
v_gene: TRBV18; d_gene: -; abundance: -; j_gene: TRBJ1-5; CDR3aa: CASSDDRDNQPQHF; CDR3nt: TGTGCCAGCTCCGATGACAGAGATAATCAGCCCCAGCATTTT
v_gene: TRBV11-1; d_gene: -; abundance: -; j_gene: TRBJ1-1; CDR3aa: CASSSQPNTEAFF; CDR3nt: TGTGCCAGCAGCTCTCAACCTAACACTGAAGCTTTCTTT
v_gene: TRBV15; d_gene: -; abundance: -; j_gene: TRBJ2-7; CDR3aa: CATSRDQVLYEQYF; CDR3nt: TGTGCCACCAGCAGAGATCAGGTTCTCTACGAGCAGTACTTC
v_gene: TRBV24-1; d_gene: TRBD2; abundance: -; j_gene: TRBJ2-1; CDR3aa: CATSPLAREGEQFF; CDR3nt: TGTGCCACCAGCCCGCTTGCTAGGGAGGGTGAGCAGTTCTTC
v_gene: TRBV5-4; d_gene: -; abundance: -; j_gene: TRBJ1-2; CDR3aa: CASSLGGPSTAYGYTF; CDR3nt: TGTGCCAGCAGCTTGGGAGGCCCGTCAACAGCTTATGGCTACACCTTC
v_gene: TRBV6-2/TRBV6-3; d_gene: -; abundance: once; j_gene: TRBJ1-1; CDR3aa: CASSYGYRPNTEAFF; CDR3nt: TGTGCCAGCAGTTATGGATACAGACCGAACACTGAAGCTTTCTTT
v_gene: TRBV5-1; d_gene: -; abundance: -; j_gene: TRBJ1-6; CDR3aa: CASSLTGKEASPLHF; CDR3nt: TGCGCCAGCAGCTTAACGGGGAAAGAGGCCTCACCCCTCCACTTT
v_gene: TRBV2; d_gene: -; abundance: -; j_gene: TRBJ2-3; CDR3aa: CASSPMDTQYF; CDR3nt: TGTGCCAGCAGTCCCATGGATACGCAGTATTTT
v_gene: TRBV30; d_gene: -; abundance: -; j_gene: TRBJ1-2; CDR3aa: CAWTGPYGYTF; CDR3nt: TGTGCCTGGACCGGGCCCTATGGCTACACCTTC
v_gene: TRBV15; d_gene: -; abundance: -; j_gene: TRBJ2-5; CDR3aa: CATSRDWRETQYF; CDR3nt: TGTGCCACCAGCAGAGATTGGCGGGAGACCCAGTACTTC
v_gene: TRBV7-2; d_gene: TRBD1; abundance: few; j_gene: TRBJ2-7; CDR3aa: CASSLETGEGYEQYF; CDR3nt: TGTGCCAGCAGCTTAGAGACAGGGGAAGGCTACGAGCAGTACTTC
v_gene: TRBV4-1; d_gene: -; abundance: once; j_gene: TRBJ2-1; CDR3aa: CASSGSLTSGEQFF; CDR3nt: TGCGCCAGCAGCGGCTCCCTCACGAGTGGTGAGCAGTTCTTC
v_gene: TRBV7-2; d_gene: TRBD2; abundance: once; j_gene: TRBJ2-3; CDR3aa: CASSLGAAGAPTDTQYF; CDR3nt: TGTGCCAGCAGCCTGGGGGCAGCGGGAGCCCCCACAGATACGCAGTATTTT
v_gene: TRBV7-2; d_gene: TRBD1; abundance: -; j_gene: TRBJ1-4; CDR3aa: CASSFGTGENEKLFF; CDR3nt: TGTGCCAGCAGCTTTGGGACAGGGGAAAATGAAAAACTGTTTTTT
v_gene: TRBV19; d_gene: TRBD2; abundance: -; j_gene: TRBJ2-7; CDR3aa: CASSIGLGAGAYEQYF; CDR3nt: TGTGCCAGTAGTATAGGTCTCGGAGCGGGAGCCTACGAGCAGTACTTC
v_gene: TRBV15; d_gene: -; abundance: -; j_gene: TRBJ1-1; CDR3aa: CATRIGGGLNTEAFF; CDR3nt: TGTGCCACCAGAATTGGGGGAGGTTTGAACACTGAAGCTTTCTTT
v_gene: TRBV29-1; d_gene: -; abundance: -; j_gene: TRBJ2-2; CDR3aa: CSAVGPTSNTGELFF; CDR3nt: TGCAGCGCCGTGGGACCGACCTCGAACACCGGGGAGCTGTTTTTT
v_gene: TRBV5-8; d_gene: TRBD1; abundance: once; j_gene: TRBJ1-2; CDR3aa: CASSFGTASVYGYTF; CDR3nt: TGTGCCAGCAGCTTTGGGACAGCTAGCGTCTATGGCTACACCTTC
v_gene: TRBV27; d_gene: -; abundance: -; j_gene: TRBJ2-7; CDR3aa: CASSLGGGETEQYF; CDR3nt: TGTGCCAGCAGTCTCGGAGGGGGAGAAACCGAGCAGTACTTC
v_gene: TRBV2; d_gene: TRBD1; abundance: -; j_gene: TRBJ2-1; CDR3aa: CASSDPRSFRGQGANEQFF; CDR3nt: TGTGCCAGCAGTGACCCTCGCTCCTTTAGGGGACAGGGGGCGAATGAGCAGTTCTTC
v_gene: TRBV5-6; d_gene: -; abundance: -; j_gene: TRBJ1-6; CDR3aa: CASSPDKSSYNSPLHF; CDR3nt: TGTGCCAGCAGCCCCGACAAGAGCTCCTATAATTCACCCCTCCACTTT
v_gene: TRBV19; d_gene: -; abundance: -; j_gene: TRBJ2-7; CDR3aa: CASSEASLTDEQYF; CDR3nt: TGTGCCAGTAGTGAAGCTAGCCTTACGGATGAGCAGTACTTC
v_gene: TRBV19; d_gene: TRBD1; abundance: -; j_gene: TRBJ2-1; CDR3aa: CASSIVTGSSYNEQFF; CDR3nt: TGTGCCAGTAGTATCGTGACAGGGAGCTCCTACAATGAGCAGTTCTTC
v_gene: TRBV27; d_gene: -; abundance: -; j_gene: TRBJ2-7; CDR3aa: CASSPDLRVGSYGQYF; CDR3nt: TGTGCCAGCAGCCCCGACCTCCGTGTAGGGTCCTACGGGCAGTACTTC
v_gene: TRBV3-1/TRBV3-2; d_gene: TRBD2; abundance: -; j_gene: TRBJ2-2; CDR3aa: CASSQGLAANGELFF; CDR3nt: TGTGCCAGCAGCCAGGGACTAGCGGCGAACGGGGAGCTGTTTTTT
v_gene: TRBV7-7; d_gene: TRBD1; abundance: -; j_gene: TRBJ1-3; CDR3aa: CASSIGTGGGNTIYF; CDR3nt: TGTGCTAGCAGCATAGGGACAGGAGGAGGAAACACCATATATTTT
v_gene: TRBV19; d_gene: -; abundance: -; j_gene: TRBJ2-7; CDR3aa: CASRTSPTGGTYEQYF; CDR3nt: TGTGCCAGTAGGACGTCACCCACTGGGGGCACCTACGAGCAGTACTTC
v_gene: TRBV5-1; d_gene: -; abundance: -; j_gene: TRBJ2-1; CDR3aa: CASSLPSGGRMNEQFF; CDR3nt: TGCGCCAGCAGCTTGCCTTCTGGTGGGAGGATGAATGAGCAGTTCTTC
v_gene: TRBV19; d_gene: -; abundance: -; j_gene: TRBJ2-2; CDR3aa: CASSIAQGGTGELFF; CDR3nt: TGTGCCAGTAGTATAGCCCAGGGAGGCACCGGGGAGCTGTTTTTT
v_gene: TRBV3-1/TRBV3-2; d_gene: TRBD1; abundance: -; j_gene: TRBJ1-2; CDR3aa: CASSPTGGFGYGYTF; CDR3nt: TGTGCCAGCAGCCCCACAGGGGGCTTTGGGTATGGCTACACCTTC
v_gene: TRBV4-3; d_gene: -; abundance: -; j_gene: TRBJ2-7; CDR3aa: CASSQETSFLYEQYF; CDR3nt: TGCGCCAGCAGCCAAGAGACTAGTTTCCTCTACGAGCAGTACTTC
v_gene: TRBV7-3; d_gene: -; abundance: -; j_gene: TRBJ2-3; CDR3aa: CASSPNGYTDTQYF; CDR3nt: TGTGCCAGCAGCCCCAATGGGTACACAGATACGCAGTATTTT
v_gene: TRBV14; d_gene: -; abundance: -; j_gene: TRBJ2-2; CDR3aa: CASSPLIREDKRSEWISGELFF; CDR3nt: TGTGCCAGCAGCCCCCTGATCCGGGAAGATAAGAGAAGTGAATGGATTTCCGGGGAGCTGTTTTTT
v_gene: TRBV7-7; d_gene: -; abundance: -; j_gene: TRBJ2-2; CDR3aa: CASSRLGTATGELFF; CDR3nt: TGTGCTAGCAGCCGACTGGGGACCGCCACCGGGGAGCTGTTTTTT